The rows below give T cell receptor beta chains drawn from one sample of a study of Ad26.COV2.S vaccination and SARS-CoV-2 variants. Assay used: immunoSEQ multiplex PCR; TCRdb lists only in-frame clones, some missing. Of approximately 240,000 clones in the sample, approximately 90% are singletons; the top ten hold about 11%. The sequences come from peripheral blood, collected in a trial of Ad26.COV2.S vaccine versus placebo. All receptors come from a person aged 18 to 65 who received the Ad26.COV2.S COVID-19 vaccine or a placebo. The CDR3 runs from the conserved cysteine through the conserved F or W.

j_gene	v_gene	CDR3aa
TRBJ2-3	TRBV7-2	CASSLRRGATDTQYF
TRBJ2-1	TRBV30	CAWSVGGARFANEQFF
TRBJ1-3	TRBV5-1	CASSLTQGGFTGNTIYF
TRBJ1-2	TRBV11-1	CASSLPGEHGYTF
TRBJ2-1	TRBV28	CASSGHAGGLEQFF
TRBJ2-1	TRBV5-1	CASSLDLQFVSYNEQFF
TRBJ2-1	TRBV7-3	CASSLKGPQSNEQFF
TRBJ1-1	TRBV19	CATSKSGLPLNTEAFF
TRBJ2-7	TRBV4-2	CASSQDRSGWDSYEQYF
TRBJ1-5	TRBV6-2/TRBV6-3	CASSYGGQGNSNQPQHF
TRBJ2-7	TRBV6-5	CASSYSPRVRYEQYF
TRBJ2-3	TRBV27	CASSPGLAADTQYF
TRBJ1-2	TRBV19	CASSATGNMFYGYTF
TRBJ2-7	TRBV4-2	CASSQDAGAAYEQYF
TRBJ2-7	TRBV5-1	CASSFETATYEQYF
TRBJ1-1	TRBV29-1	CSVFTSGVTEAFF
TRBJ2-3	TRBV13	CASSLGRTTDTQYF
TRBJ2-7	TRBV5-1	CASSLSHSPGHEQYF
TRBJ2-7	TRBV4-2	CASSQDAGASYEQYF
TRBJ1-2	TRBV5-1	CASSLVGGLNYGYTF
TRBJ2-2	TRBV6-4	CASSQQATGELFF
TRBJ1-6	TRBV5-1	CASSLERGQGLSPLHF
TRBJ1-6	TRBV9	CASSVEGASGSPLHF
TRBJ2-3	TRBV5-1	CASSLAGGSTDTQYF
TRBJ2-1	TRBV12-3/TRBV12-4	CASRDLYNEQFF
TRBJ1-1	TRBV14	CASSQRQINTEAFF
TRBJ2-5	TRBV19	CASSFSGGPGETQYF
TRBJ2-6	TRBV21-1	CASTSQRPRSGANVLTF